This TCR beta chain was identified during a study of T cells in localized non-small cell lung cancer. General study findings and limits: Appearing in adjacent lung were a median approximately 50 of the top 100 tumor clones. Sequencing was limited to one tumor region, leaving the possibility of heterogeneity open.

A note on this clone: Its antigen is undetermined.

Profiling relied on immunoSEQ multiplex PCR, and the TCRdb table lists in-frame clones only, not all of them. The sample lists fewer than 35,000 clones; approximately 94% were seen once. This clonotype was obtained from a woman aged 35-70 years with stage I lung adenocarcinoma. The input for sequencing was peripheral blood, taken before any cancer treatment.

The CDR3 DNA reads TGTGCCAGTAGTATGTTTTCAGGGCGAAGAAACACCATATATTTT. Translating gives CASSMFSGRRNTIYF. V usage is TRBV19 and J usage is TRBJ1-3; tentatively, D is TRBD1 (5 bases). Between the trimmed V and J ends, which lost 3 bases and 5 bases, there was a span of 14 bases. In germline, CDR1 is LNHDA, CDR2 SQIVND (reference sequence). This CDR3 contains 15 residues.